This entry features one T cell receptor beta chain sequence. No antigen is known for it. Blood was collected once per donor into heparin, averaging approximately 110 mL. The investigators reverse transcribed all of the isolated RNA, so they sequenced expressed TCRB transcripts. The method was immunoSEQ multiplex PCR; TCRdb's version includes in-frame clones alone and lacks a portion of them. The sample shows tens of thousands of clones, about 40% of them seen only once. These data originate in a study of beta chain features in type 1 diabetes. Findings and caveats of the study: Moderate yet significant TCRB CDR3 shortening was seen in Type 1 diabetes patients in all four CD4+ subsets. Patients and controls would be equally affected if PCR favored shorter templates. Overrepresentation of cells with high TCR expression could result from cDNA sequencing. The naive, central memory and Treg TCRB repertoires looked more alike in patients than they did in healthy donors.

CDR1 and CDR2 (germline): LNHNV, YYDKDF (reference sequence). The CDR3 totals 13 residues. V was trimmed by 0 bases and J by 5 bases, leaving 6 bases between them. The chain couples TRBV15 to TRBJ2-3, with D maybe TRBD2 (5 bases). Material for sequencing was Tregs from blood. The sequence was obtained from a man aged 25-40 years with type 1 diabetes. CDR3 in amino acids: CATSRDRGDTQYF. CDR3 DNA: TGTGCCACCAGCAGAGATCGGGGAGATACGCAGTATTTT. The whole variable domain, filled in from reference TRBV15 and TRBJ2-3, reads DAMVIQNPRYQVTQFGKPVTLSCSQTLNHNVMYWYQQKSSQAPKLLFHYYDKDFNNEADTPDNFQSRRPNTSFCFLDIRSPGLGDTAMYLCATSRDRGDTQYFGPGTRLTVL.